This T cell receptor (beta chain) emerged from a study of CD8 T cells in Susac syndrome. The CDR3 is made up of 16 amino acids. Germline V lookup: CDR1 MNHEY, CDR2 SMNVEV (reference sequence). The V end was cut by 10 bases, the J end by 1 base, with 20 bases between. Random hexamers were used to reverse transcribe about 0.5 to 1 ug of RNA. TCRdb passed the immunoSEQ multiplex PCR reads through MiXCR, listing each CDR3 protein once. The sample lists approximately 220,000 distinct CDR3 sequences, about 94% occurring once. Control patients had untreated stable or active relapsing-remitting multiple sclerosis by revised McDonald criteria.

The sample taken for sequencing was CD8+ T cells from PBMCs. The sequence came from a human donor with multiple sclerosis. The rearrangement links TRBV27 to TRBJ2-1, with D possibly matching TRBD1 (9 bases). The CDR3 DNA sequence: TGTGCCACCGCGGGACAGGGCGGGAGGTCCTACAATGAGCAGTTCTTC. The encoded protein is CATAGQGGRSYNEQFF.